The rows below give T cell receptor beta chains drawn from one sample of a study of cytomegalovirus exposure and HLA in healthy donors. Sequenced by immunoSEQ multiplex PCR; TCRdb stores in-frame clones only, minus some. The repertoire consists of 120,000 or so clones, with about three quarters occurring once and the leading ten covering 30%. Material for sequencing was PBMCs. The receptors originated from a man in his 60s in good health and CMV-seropositive. CDR3s include the opening cysteine and the closing phenylalanine or tryptophan. Each record gives: D gene, J gene, clone size, V gene, CDR3 protein, CDR3 DNA. The D gene is left open where the match is weak. Clone size is given for some rows only: seen once, a few or many times, or a class if the clone is expanded.

-	TRBJ2-3	-	TRBV30	CAWRPGGPSDTQYF	TGTGCCTGGCGACCCGGGGGGCCGTCGGATACGCAGTATTTT
TRBD2	TRBJ2-5	-	TRBV7-7	CASSLSGIEETQYF	TGTGCTAGCAGCCTTAGCGGGATCGAAGAGACCCAGTACTTC
TRBD2	TRBJ2-1	few	TRBV5-4	CASSTALAGGPSEQFF	TGTGCCAGCAGCACCGCACTAGCGGGAGGGCCTAGTGAGCAGTTCTTC
-	TRBJ1-2	many	TRBV9	CASTLAPGLTYGYTF	TGTGCCAGCACCCTTGCTCCGGGACTGACTTATGGCTACACCTTC
-	TRBJ2-6	-	TRBV7-3	CASSGRSSGANGLTF	TGTGCCAGCAGCGGGAGGAGCTCTGGGGCCAACGGCCTGACTTTC
TRBD2	TRBJ2-3	-	TRBV5-1	CASQREGSDTQYF	TGCGCCTCCCAGCGGGAGGGATCAGATACGCAGTATTTT
-	TRBJ2-1	-	TRBV12-1	CASSSHRSYNEQFF	TGTGCCAGCAGCTCCCATCGGTCCTACAATGAGCAGTTCTTC
-	TRBJ2-5	-	TRBV28	CASSLPRGEETQYF	TGTGCCAGCAGTCTCCCAAGGGGCGAGGAGACCCAGTACTTC
TRBD1	TRBJ1-2	-	TRBV28	CASSPLGTGPGYTF	TGTGCCAGCAGTCCCCTGGGGACAGGGCCCGGCTACACCTTC
-	TRBJ2-7	-	TRBV2	CASSYDTYEQYF	TGTGCCAGCAGCTACGACACCTACGAGCAGTACTTC
-	TRBJ2-5	-	TRBV6-1	CASTYGVIKETQYF	TGTGCCAGCACCTACGGAGTCATAAAAGAGACCCAGTACTTC
-	TRBJ1-5	-	TRBV10-3	CAIRDFNQPQHF	TGTGCCATCAGGGACTTTAATCAGCCCCAGCATTTT
-	TRBJ2-1	few	TRBV20-1	CSASRPNEQFF	TGCAGTGCTAGCCGTCCCAATGAGCAGTTCTTC
-	TRBJ1-2	-	TRBV5-1	CASSLVAGVNYGYTF	TGCGCCAGCAGCTTGGTGGCAGGGGTTAACTATGGCTACACCTTC
-	TRBJ2-1	-	TRBV19	CASSRDKHNEQFF	TGTGCCAGTAGTAGGGACAAGCACAATGAGCAGTTCTTC
TRBD1	TRBJ1-5	-	TRBV19	CASSLHGDRGHQPQHF	TGTGCCAGTAGTCTACATGGGGACAGGGGACATCAGCCCCAGCATTTT
-	TRBJ2-7	few	TRBV5-1	CASSLVVADSYEQYF	TGCGCCAGCAGCTTGGTCGTAGCGGACTCCTACGAGCAGTACTTC
TRBD1	TRBJ1-5	-	TRBV27	CASSKGTGYSQPQHF	TGTGCCAGCAGTAAGGGGACAGGGTACAGTCAGCCCCAGCATTTT
-	TRBJ2-5	-	TRBV28	CASRQGLSLYQETQYF	TGTGCCAGCAGACAGGGATTATCCCTGTACCAAGAGACCCAGTACTTC
TRBD1	TRBJ1-1	-	TRBV19	CASSIAGGFVTEAFF	TGTGCCAGTAGTATCGCAGGGGGATTTGTCACTGAAGCTTTCTTT
-	TRBJ1-3	-	TRBV7-9	CASRGSLRGYSGNTIYF	TGTGCCAGCCGGGGCAGTCTCAGGGGTTACTCTGGAAACACCATATATTTT
TRBD1	TRBJ2-7	-	TRBV7-3	CASSLLGTGVPYEQYF	TGTGCCAGCAGCTTACTCGGGACAGGGGTCCCCTACGAGCAGTACTTC
TRBD1	TRBJ1-3	-	TRBV6-6	CASSPGQGRTGNTIYF	TGTGCCAGCAGTCCCGGACAGGGGAGAACTGGAAACACCATATATTTT
-	TRBJ1-2	-	TRBV4-2	CASSQDLRNYGYTF	TGTGCCAGCAGCCAAGATCTCAGGAACTATGGCTACACCTTC
-	TRBJ2-4	-	TRBV5-4	CASSLAGDRAKNIQYF	TGTGCCAGCAGCTTGGCGGGTGACAGGGCCAAAAACATTCAGTACTTC
TRBD1	TRBJ1-1	-	TRBV5-6	CASSPDRGNVMNTEAFF	TGTGCCAGCAGCCCGGACAGGGGGAATGTCATGAACACTGAAGCTTTCTTT
-	TRBJ1-2	-	TRBV7-3	CASSLQGGGYTF	TGTGCCAGCAGCCTCCAGGGTGGAGGCTACACCTTC
TRBD2	TRBJ2-7	few	TRBV28	CASSLTRLAGHSYEQYF	TGTGCCAGCAGTTTAACCCGACTAGCGGGACACTCCTACGAGCAGTACTTC
-	TRBJ1-6	-	TRBV7-3	CASSFRGSPLHF	TGTGCCAGCAGCTTTAGGGGTTCACCCCTCCACTTT
TRBD1	TRBJ1-5	once	TRBV18	CASPTDREDQPQHF	TGTGCCAGCCCCACGGACAGGGAGGATCAGCCCCAGCATTTT
TRBD2	TRBJ2-3	few	TRBV10-1	CASSLAVTDTQYF	TGCGCCAGCAGCCTAGCGGTCACAGATACGCAGTATTTT
-	TRBJ1-2	once	TRBV19	CASSILRGNYGYTF	TGTGCCAGTAGTATACTCAGGGGTAACTATGGCTACACCTTC
TRBD1	TRBJ1-5	-	TRBV6-5	CASSGGYSNQPQHF	TGTGCCAGCTCAGGGGGGTATAGCAATCAGCCCCAGCATTTT
TRBD2	TRBJ2-5	-	TRBV11-2	CASSLFWGGETQYF	TGTGCCAGCAGCTTATTTTGGGGGGGGGAGACCCAGTACTTC
TRBD2	TRBJ2-7	many	TRBV6-6	CASSPGTSGGREQYF	TGTGCCAGCAGTCCTGGGACTAGCGGGGGCCGGGAGCAGTACTTC
TRBD1	TRBJ1-1	-	TRBV5-1	CASSEGQGTEAFF	TGCGCCAGCAGCGAAGGACAGGGCACTGAAGCTTTCTTT
TRBD1	TRBJ1-2	-	TRBV19	CASSMGQGAGGYTF	TGTGCCAGTAGTATGGGACAGGGGGCTGGTGGCTACACCTTC
-	TRBJ2-5	-	TRBV5-1	CASSLWDKETQYF	TGCGCCAGCAGCTTGTGGGACAAAGAGACCCAGTACTTC
TRBD2	TRBJ2-5	-	TRBV5-4	CASSWRTSGGGRETQYF	TGTGCCAGCAGCTGGAGAACTAGCGGAGGAGGGAGGGAGACCCAGTACTTC
TRBD1	TRBJ2-1	once	TRBV9	CASSVDQGALGKFF	TGTGCCAGCAGCGTAGATCAGGGGGCGCTTGGAAAGTTCTTC
-	TRBJ1-1	-	TRBV2	CASSDPGGAFPFEAFF	TGTGCCAGCAGTGACCCTGGAGGGGCTTTTCCTTTTGAAGCTTTCTTT
-	TRBJ1-4	-	TRBV11-1	CASSPGLYFATNEKLFF	TGTGCCAGCAGCCCGGGACTTTACTTTGCAACTAATGAAAAACTGTTTTTT
TRBD2	TRBJ2-3	-	TRBV7-7	CASSSGTSGTTDTQYF	TGTGCTAGCAGCTCTGGGACTAGCGGGACGACAGATACGCAGTATTTT
-	TRBJ1-1	-	TRBV29-1	CSAPAQGTNTEAFF	TGCAGCGCCCCGGCGCAGGGCACGAACACTGAAGCTTTCTTT
TRBD1	TRBJ1-1	-	TRBV6-4	CASSDSGQGTFF	TGTGCCAGCAGTGACTCAGGACAGGGGACTTTCTTT